Listed below are T cell receptor beta chains from one sample, sequenced in a study of response to subunit inactivated influenza vaccine. TCRdb passed the RT-PCR reads through MiXCR, listing each CDR3 protein once. The data show 500,000 to 600,000 distinct CDR3 sequences, about 10% seen once. The material was PBMCs from blood, obtained on the day of vaccination. These receptors were collected from a man between 50 and 59 years old who received an inactivated influenza vaccine. Both conserved end residues are part of each CDR3. Fields, in order: D gene, V gene, J gene, clone size, CDR3 protein, CDR3 DNA. A D gene is named only where the DNA matches it firmly. Size values are once, few and many counts, or a class for expanded clones, and some rows have none.

TRBD2	TRBV20-1	TRBJ2-1	few	CSARMWGLTYNEQFF	TGCAGTGCTAGGATGTGGGGACTAACCTACAATGAGCAGTTCTTC
.	TRBV12-3/TRBV12-4	TRBJ2-7	few	CASRKTSYEQYF	TGTGCCAGCAGGAAAACCTCCTACGAGCAGTACTTC
TRBD1	TRBV6-5	TRBJ1-1	.	CASSNRANRGTEAFF	TGTGCCAGCAGTAACCGGGCGAACAGGGGCACTGAAGCTTTCTTT
TRBD2	TRBV6-1	TRBJ2-7	many	CASSVLAGGPYEQYF	TGTGCCAGCAGCGTACTAGCGGGGGGCCCCTACGAGCAGTACTTC
TRBD2	TRBV12-3/TRBV12-4	TRBJ2-7	once	CASSNSGSLGSEQYF	TGTGCCAGCAGCAACAGCGGGAGCTTGGGGAGCGAGCAGTACTTC
.	TRBV6-1	TRBJ2-2	few	CASTNAPNTGELFF	TGTGCCAGCACCAACGCCCCGAACACCGGGGAGCTGTTTTTT
TRBD2	TRBV20-1	TRBJ2-7	few	CSARDQDSGPEQYF	TGCAGTGCTAGAGATCAGGATAGCGGGCCCGAGCAGTACTTC
.	TRBV5-1	TRBJ2-6	few	CASSLNNVQVSSGANVLTF	TGCGCCAGCAGCTTGAATAATGTCCAGGTTAGCTCTGGGGCCAACGTCCTGACTTTC
.	TRBV20-1	TRBJ2-4	.	CSAARGEAKNIQYF	TGCAGTGCTGCGAGGGGGGAAGCCAAAAACATTCAGTACTTC
TRBD1	TRBV6-2/TRBV6-3	TRBJ1-2	few	CASIGGQTPVTLGGYTF	TGTGCCAGCATCGGGGGACAGACACCAGTCACTTTGGGTGGCTACACCTTC
.	TRBV5-1	TRBJ2-7	.	CASSLAVGDSYEQYF	TGCGCCAGCAGCTTGGCGGTAGGTGACTCCTACGAGCAGTACTTC
TRBD2	TRBV24-1	TRBJ2-3	few	CATSDSLLREPADTQYF	TGTGCCACCAGTGATTCTCTTTTGCGGGAGCCCGCAGATACGCAGTATTTT
.	TRBV7-2	TRBJ2-3	few	CASSHPSVHTQYF	TGTGCCAGCAGCCATCCTAGCGTACATACGCAGTATTTT
.	TRBV3-1	TRBJ2-5	once	CASSPSGPGTQYF	TGTGCCAGCAGCCCGTCCGGCCCCGGGACCCAGTACTTC
TRBD1	TRBV6-1	TRBJ2-4	.	CASSRGQGARNIQYF	TGTGCCAGCAGTAGGGGACAGGGGGCGCGGAACATTCAGTACTTC
.	TRBV20-1	TRBJ2-1	many	CSANLYNEQFF	TGCAGTGCAAACCTTTACAATGAGCAGTTCTTC
.	TRBV12-3/TRBV12-4	TRBJ2-1	many	CASSWAGKGEQFF	TGTGCCAGCAGTTGGGCAGGGAAGGGTGAGCAGTTCTTC
TRBD2	TRBV28	TRBJ2-2	few	CASSLLPGLAGGSTGELFF	TGTGCCAGCAGTTTGTTACCGGGACTAGCGGGAGGTTCTACCGGGGAGCTGTTTTTT
.	TRBV2	TRBJ1-3	few	CASSDQRVWGNTIYF	TGTGCCAGCAGTGATCAGCGGGTTTGGGGAAACACCATATATTTT
.	TRBV7-2	TRBJ2-3	few	CASSGLISTDTQYF	TGTGCCAGCAGTGGACTAATTAGCACAGATACGCAGTATTTT
.	TRBV28	TRBJ2-7	.	CASSRFGRFAYEQYF	TGTGCCAGCAGTCGATTTGGCAGGTTTGCCTACGAGCAGTACTTC
TRBD2	TRBV20-1	TRBJ2-1	.	CSARVGSGGSLGNEQFF	TGCAGTGCTAGAGTTGGCAGCGGCGGGAGTTTAGGCAATGAGCAGTTCTTC
.	TRBV29-1	TRBJ2-7	few	CSVVLAQAPYEQYF	TGCAGCGTTGTCTTGGCACAGGCCCCCTACGAGCAGTACTTC
TRBD2	TRBV15	TRBJ2-7	.	CATSREPGSNSGRAAEQYF	TGTGCCACCAGCAGAGAACCGGGATCTAACAGCGGGAGGGCCGCCGAGCAGTACTTC
TRBD2	TRBV7-2	TRBJ2-7	.	CASSADSGGPGEQYF	TGTGCCAGCAGCGCCGACTCGGGGGGGCCGGGCGAGCAGTACTTC
.	TRBV15	TRBJ2-1	.	CATSRDRTGFGEQFF	TGTGCCACCAGCAGAGATAGGACGGGATTCGGTGAGCAGTTCTTC
.	TRBV12-3/TRBV12-4	TRBJ2-5	.	CASSFRAVGTQYF	TGTGCCAGCAGTTTTCGGGCGGTGGGGACCCAGTACTTC
.	TRBV20-1	TRBJ2-7	.	CSAEETYEQYF	TGCAGTGCTGAGGAAACCTACGAGCAGTACTTC
.	TRBV7-2	TRBJ2-5	few	CASSYQEGVSETQYF	TGTGCCAGCAGCTACCAGGAAGGGGTTAGTGAGACCCAGTACTTC
.	TRBV4-3	TRBJ1-1	.	CASSQDLGRMNTEAFF	TGCGCCAGCAGCCAAGATTTAGGGAGAATGAACACTGAAGCTTTCTTT
TRBD1	TRBV29-1	TRBJ2-2	.	CSVIGKQGALSGELFF	TGCAGCGTAATAGGGAAACAGGGGGCGCTTTCCGGGGAGCTGTTTTTT
TRBD1	TRBV28	TRBJ2-7	.	CASRNDQTGYSYEQYF	TGTGCCAGCAGGAACGATCAGACAGGGTACTCCTACGAGCAGTACTTC
.	TRBV12-3/TRBV12-4	TRBJ2-1	few	CASSPDRREQFF	TGTGCCAGCAGTCCGGACCGGCGGGAGCAGTTCTTC
.	TRBV3-1	TRBJ2-7	.	CASSFTRGSDEQYF	TGTGCCAGCAGTTTCACCAGGGGTTCGGACGAGCAGTACTTC
.	TRBV7-8	TRBJ2-7	few	CASSLVDIYEQYF	TGTGCCAGCAGCTTAGTTGACATATACGAGCAGTACTTC
TRBD2	TRBV5-6	TRBJ2-7	few	CASSSTGTTDYEQYF	TGTGCCAGCAGCTCCACCGGGACTACCGACTACGAGCAGTACTTC
.	TRBV7-9	TRBJ2-7	few	CASSYDTRGEEQYF	TGTGCCAGCAGCTACGACACGAGAGGAGAGGAGCAGTACTTC
.	TRBV7-2	TRBJ1-3	few	CASSSGPRLSGNTIYF	TGTGCCAGCAGCTCCGGACCGCGCCTCTCTGGAAACACCATATATTTT
.	TRBV24-1	TRBJ2-1	many	CATSDMVDSGQFF	TGTGCCACCAGTGACATGGTAGACTCCGGGCAGTTCTTC
.	TRBV29-1	TRBJ2-7	few	CSVEGNRAGSYEQYF	TGCAGCGTTGAAGGAAACAGGGCAGGCTCCTACGAGCAGTACTTC
TRBD1	TRBV12-3/TRBV12-4	TRBJ2-7	.	CASSWGGQGAFEQYF	TGTGCCAGCAGTTGGGGGGGACAGGGGGCATTCGAGCAGTACTTC
.	TRBV6-2/TRBV6-3	TRBJ2-7	many	CASRETIHYEQYF	TGTGCCAGCAGAGAGACAATTCACTACGAGCAGTACTTC
.	TRBV6-1	TRBJ1-5	few	CASSFSGSNQPQHF	TGTGCCAGCAGCTTTTCGGGTTCCAATCAGCCCCAGCATTTT
.	TRBV29-1	TRBJ1-1	many	CSDTTGGTAFF	TGCAGCGACACCACGGGGGGAACGGCTTTCTTT
TRBD2	TRBV20-1	TRBJ2-5	.	CSAREPTTSGGAQTQYF	TGCAGTGCTAGAGAGCCCACAACTAGCGGGGGGGCACAGACCCAGTACTTC
TRBD2	TRBV27	TRBJ2-7	.	CASSLNSGRTEQYF	TGTGCCAGCAGTCTCAATAGCGGGAGAACCGAGCAGTACTTC
.	TRBV21-1	TRBJ1-4	.	CASSIEKLFF	TGTGCCAGCAGCATCGAAAAACTGTTTTTT